This T cell receptor (beta chain) was sequenced for a study of T cell responses to AZD1222 COVID-19 vaccine (dated by TCRdb to about 2021). Turning to the overall study: A total of about 230 trial participants underwent TCR sequencing, of whom 207 received two doses of AZD1222 and about 25 received two doses of the MenACWY control vaccine. Trial participants were enrolled by age into 18-55, 56-69 and 70-plus year subgroups, with roughly 160, 29 and 62 TCR-sequenced participants respectively.

The CDR3 regions of human TCRbeta chains were analyzed by immunosequencing. Concerning the study's data processing: TCRs in the repertoires were compared against a reference library of SARS-CoV-2-specific TCRs that had been generated with the MIRA antigen-specificity platform. Breadth was defined as the fraction of unique TCRs that were SARS-CoV-2-associated. Depth was defined as the fraction of total T cells that were SARS-CoV-2-associated. Using the MIRA data, each spike-specific TCR was mapped to the spike region that the TCR reacts to and placed in a CD4 or CD8 class. Log10-transformed breadth and depth values were compared by one-way ANOVA with Sidak's multiple comparisons tests. TCRdb holds this immuneACCESS table with in-frame rearrangements only. Some clones are missing; in checked studies, unresolved V genes explain under half, and the rest has no known cause. V, J and clone size were drawn from that table, and D and trimming were deduced from the DNA. The sample table contains approximately 80,000 clones; only one count was recorded for 70% to 90% of them. The ten largest clonotypes hold roughly 3.1% of the sample.

Interpreted using the paper, the time point label stands for: about 28 days (+/-7) after the second vaccine dose. Because spike-specific TCR depth and breadth did not differ between the two schedules, AZD1222 recipients who got a second dose at roughly 4 weeks were pooled with those who got a second dose at roughly 12 weeks. The vaccinee samples were drawn from two UK trials, COV001 and COV002, one of which was a single-blind randomized controlled phase 2/3 trial testing AZD1222 (ChAdOx1 nCoV-19) in healthy adults. Trial participant PBMC samples were collected at day 0 and day 28 after the second dose for TCRbeta chain sequencing. A word on this clone: Its antigen is still unknown. Base quality data are lacking; no much larger clone is found one base away.

For CDR1 and CDR2, the germline V gene lists MNHEY and SVGEGT. Including cysteine and phenylalanine, the CDR3 has 16 amino acids. Here the CDR3 DNA is all that survives: 48 bases in frame from base 1. The germline ends are 14 bases apart after V is trimmed by 2 bases and J by 2 bases. Study-level results and caveats: Only five to seven AZD1222 recipients were SARS-CoV-2 seropositive at baseline, limiting conclusions about previously exposed vaccinees. In the small 56-69-year group, the increase in depth fell short of significance, most likely because of low power. Most participants were white British and females outnumbered males, and the authors suggested that clonal diversity may have been underestimated. The whole spike protein was spanned by vaccine-associated CD4 TCRs, and dominant responses were seen in regions 160-218 and 743-854. After two AZD1222 doses, both the breadth and the depth of spike-specific TCRs were significantly higher than at day 0 and than in MenACWY recipients. Reportedly, close to half of the unique spike-specific TCRs recognized epitopes lying outside the regions that are mutated in the B.1.351 and B.1.1.7 variants. Because no samples from the day 14 peak response were available, repertoires could be characterized only after the peak T cell response.

Sequenced material: peripheral blood, taken 28 days after the second AZD1222 dose. The chain was built from TRBV6-2 or TRBV6-3 and TRBJ2-3; TRBD2 could be the D gene, as 6 bases match. The source of this sequence is an adult who received the AZD1222 COVID-19 vaccine. The CDR3 here reads CASSYTQGLFTDTQYF. Read as DNA, the sequence is TGTGCCAGCAGTTACACTCAGGGACTCTTCACAGATACGCAGTATTTT.